This entry lists 30 T cell receptor beta chains sequenced from one sample in a study of identical twins. TCRdb used MiXCR to reprocess the 5' RACE reads, holding one entry per CDR3 protein. The sample carries 200,000 to 300,000 distinct CDR3 sequences, 5.5% to 8% recorded once. Another study also made use of these data, one on yellow fever vaccine responses in identical twins.

Input material: memory (CD45RO+) T cells sorted from blood. The origin of the receptors is a young woman in good health.

This chain joins TRBV10-2 and TRBJ1-4; no clear D gene. V lost 0 bases and J lost 7, with 12 bases in between. Germline V lookup: CDR1 WSHSY, CDR2 SAAADI. The CDR3 runs 15 residues. CDR3 region: CASSESLTEGEKLFF. CDR3 DNA sequence: TGCGCCAGCAGTGAGTCCTTAACGGAAGGTGAAAAACTGTTTTTT.

This clonotype was picked up many times. This chain links TRBV5-6 with TRBJ1-4, with 11 positions matching TRBD1. The CDR3 runs 17 residues. V shed 3 bases and J 2 bases; nucleotides not matched to a gene: 6. CDR1 is SGHDT and CDR2 is YYEEEE in the germline V gene. CDR3 sequence: CASSSPGQGVTNEKLFF. The CDR3 coding sequence is TGTGCCAGCAGCTCTCCGGGACAGGGGGTGACTAATGAAAAACTGTTTTTT.

This clonotype was recorded many times. The V gene is TRBV7-3, the J gene TRBJ1-1, with no clear D. CDR1 is SGHTA, CDR2 FQGTGA, per germline. The ends were cut back, 1 base at V and 0 bases at J, with 9 bases in the middle. The CDR3 loop spans 15 amino acids. The CDR3 loop is CASSLNLVMNTEAFF. CDR3 sequence (DNA): TGTGCCAGCAGCTTAAACCTGGTCATGAACACTGAAGCTTTCTTT.

This clonotype was counted only a few times. The chain joins TRBV25-1 to TRBJ2-1; TRBD2 matches 9 bases. The V segment lost 5 bases and the J segment 10 bases; nucleotides outside the gene matches: 21. From germline, CDR1 is MGHDK and CDR2 SYGVNS. This CDR3 has 18 residues. CDR3 coding DNA: TGTGCCAGCAGTAAAACTATTTTACCGGGACTAGCAGATGAAGAGCAGTTCTTC. Its protein product is CASSKTILPGLADEEQFF.

J is TRBJ2-7 and V is TRBV2; 8 bases align to TRBD1. Germline loops: CDR1 SNHLY, CDR2 FYNNEI. This CDR3 contains 15 residues. V shed 6 bases, J shed 2 bases, and the junction held 9 bases outside the gene matches. The CDR3: CASRKDREEAYEQYF. DNA for the CDR3: TGTGCCAGCAGGAAGGACAGGGAGGAAGCCTACGAGCAGTACTTC.

This clonotype was counted at least ten times. The chain employs TRBV13 and TRBJ2-3, with 8 bases aligning to TRBD2. V dropped 1 base and J dropped 2; count of bases not matched to a gene: 11. The CDR3 sequence is 18 residues long. Germline V gene data show CDR1 as PRHDT and CDR2 as FYEKMQ (reference sequence). CDR3 nucleotide sequence: TGTGCCAGCAGCTTAGCCACCGGGACTAGACTCCTCACAGATACGCAGTATTTT. Protein: CASSLATGTRLLTDTQYF.

The table lists this clonotype with a few counts. This chain links TRBV2 with TRBJ1-2; TRBD1 aligns across 9 bases. Germline CDR1 reads SNHLY; CDR2 reads FYNNEI. This CDR3 has 15 amino acids. Losses at the gene ends were 7 bases for V and 6 bases for J; bases not matched to a gene: 12. The CDR3 spells CASTEDRGSGNGYTF. CDR3 nucleotides: TGTGCCAGCACTGAGGACAGGGGAAGTGGAAATGGCTACACCTTC.

This clonotype was counted a few times. The rearrangement uses TRBV11-3 and TRBJ2-5; D might be TRBD1 (6 bases). The CDR3 has 14 amino acids. CDR1 and CDR2 from the germline V gene are SGHNT and YENEEA. The V and J ends lost 4 bases and 1 base respectively, with 10 bases between them. The CDR3 loop is CASSYEQGQETQYF. Written as DNA, the CDR3 is TGTGCCAGCAGCTATGAACAGGGCCAAGAGACCCAGTACTTC.

V and J are TRBV7-3 and TRBJ2-2, with TRBD2 identical over 8 bases. V shed 3 bases and J 4 bases; nucleotides not matched to a gene: 7. Germline loops: CDR1 SGHTA, CDR2 FQGTGA. The CDR3 consists of 16 residues. CDR3 nucleotides: TGTGCCAGCAGCTTGACGGCGGGAGGTGCCACCGGGGAGCTGTTTTTT. Encoded protein: CASSLTAGGATGELFF.

The sample holds many counts of this clonotype. The V gene is TRBV3-1, the J gene TRBJ1-5; D is uncertain. In germline, CDR1 is LGHDT, CDR2 YNNKEL (reference sequence). The CDR3 runs 14 residues. V lost 0 bases and J lost 7, with 10 bases in between. DNA of the CDR3: TGTGCCAGCAGCCAAGACTACACGGACCAGCCCCAGCATTTT. Residues: CASSQDYTDQPQHF.

This clonotype was seen repeatedly, ten times or more. V is TRBV7-9 and J is TRBJ2-2, with 10 bases matching TRBD1. The V gene's germline CDR1 is SEHNR and CDR2 FQNEAQ (reference sequence). This CDR3 is 14 amino acids long. Losses at the gene ends were 4 bases for V and 6 bases for J; bases not matched to a gene: 2. Here the CDR3 reads CASSSGTGAGELFF. DNA of the CDR3: TGTGCCAGCAGCTCCGGGACAGGGGCCGGGGAGCTGTTTTTT.

V and J are TRBV5-6 and TRBJ2-7, with 9 bases lining up with TRBD2. Germline V CDR1 and CDR2: SGHDT, YYEEEE. V lost 0 bases, J lost 4 bases, and 5 bases stayed unmatched. This CDR3 spans 15 amino acids. The CDR3 region has the DNA TGTGCCAGCAGCTTGGCACTAGCGGGTTCGTACGAGCAGTACTTC. It is translated as CASSLALAGSYEQYF.

This clonotype was recorded at least ten times. J is TRBJ1-2 and V is TRBV3-1; D possibly corresponds to TRBD1 (6 bases). The CDR3 is 14 residues long. Looked up from germline, CDR1 is LGHDT and CDR2 is YNNKEL (reference sequence). Trimming left V 1 base short and J 8 bases short, with 14 bases between. The chain's CDR3 is CASSQAPGERGYTF. The CDR3 coding sequence is TGTGCCAGCAGCCAAGCCCCAGGGGAGAGAGGCTACACCTTC.

This clonotype was observed at least ten times. This rearrangement joins TRBV7-9 to TRBJ1-2; D possibly corresponds to TRBD1 (6 bases). Germline V CDR1 and CDR2: SEHNR, FQNEAQ (reference sequence). V gave up 6 bases and J gave up 4 bases, with 12 bases separating them. The length of the CDR3 is 13 residues. The CDR3 spells CASRRGGAYGYTF. The CDR3 region has the DNA TGTGCCAGCAGACGGGGGGGCGCCTATGGCTACACCTTC.

The chain combines TRBV20-1 with TRBJ2-3, with 12 nucleotides matching TRBD2. The CDR3 spans 14 residues. Trimming at V came to 4 bases and at J to 6 bases, leaving 5 bases not matched to a gene. Germline V CDR1 and CDR2: DFQATT, SNEGSKA (reference sequence). The CDR3 sequence is CSATPTSGRDTQYF. The CDR3 bases are TGCAGTGCTACCCCTACTAGCGGGAGGGATACGCAGTATTTT.

The CDR3 DNA reads as TGTGCCAGCAATGGACAGGGGGGTTCCTACGAGCAGTACTTC. As protein: CASNGQGGSYEQYF. The V and J genes are TRBV2 and TRBJ2-7; 10 bases are shared with TRBD1. The V gene end was trimmed by 7 bases and the J gene end by 1 base; junction bases not matched to a gene: 4. Germline loops: CDR1 SNHLY, CDR2 FYNNEI. The CDR3 sequence is 14 residues long.

The CDR3: CASSYGSQTRNSYNEQFF. Here the CDR3 DNA reads TGTGCCAGCAGTTACGGGTCTCAAACTAGAAATTCCTACAATGAGCAGTTCTTC. J is TRBJ2-1 and V is TRBV6-5; TRBD2 might be the D (5 bases). This CDR3 is 18 amino acids long. Trimming removed 2 bases at V and 1 base at J, with 18 bases between. The germline V gene has CDR1 MNHEY and CDR2 SVGAGI.

This clonotype showed up many times. The J gene is TRBJ1-2, the V gene TRBV5-1, with D possibly matching TRBD1 (5 bases). Between the trimmed V and J ends, which lost 0 bases and 2 bases, there was a span of 17 bases. The CDR3 is 17 amino acids. Germline loops: CDR1 SGHRS, CDR2 YFSETQ. CDR3 DNA: TGCGCCAGCAGCTTGGAATCGGGGGGAGTCGCGAACTATGGCTACACCTTC. As protein: CASSLESGGVANYGYTF.

This clonotype was seen at least ten times. The chain uses TRBV12-3 or TRBV12-4 and TRBJ1-1, with TRBD1 as a possible D gene (5 bases). The CDR3 loop spans 14 amino acids. Trimming pared 2 bases from V and 8 bases from J, leaving 15 bases between. This chain's CDR3 is CASSLRWTEGEAFF. The CDR3 DNA reads as TGTGCCAGCAGTTTACGTTGGACCGAGGGGGAAGCTTTCTTT.

This clonotype was counted many times. This chain links TRBV29-1 with TRBJ2-1; D might be TRBD2 (5 bases). Germline V lookup: CDR1 SQVTM, CDR2 ANQGSEA. This CDR3 contains 14 residues. Trimming pared 2 bases from V and 3 bases from J, leaving 11 bases between. The CDR3 DNA follows: TGCAGCGTTGAAAAGCAGAGCGGCTACAATGAGCAGTTCTTC. It is translated as CSVEKQSGYNEQFF.

This clonotype was recorded many times. The chain recombines TRBV20-1 with TRBJ1-5, with no clear D. From germline, CDR1 is DFQATT and CDR2 SNEGSKA (reference sequence). Trimming removed 4 bases at V and 0 bases at J, with 7 bases between. CDR3 size: 13 residues. The CDR3 region has the DNA TGCAGTGCTAAGGACTCTAGCAATCAGCCCCAGCATTTT. Its translation is CSAKDSSNQPQHF.

This clonotype was observed many times. CDR3 residues: CASSYSKQGEGYTF. The CDR3, as DNA: TGTGCCAGCAGTTACTCAAAACAGGGGGAGGGCTACACCTTC. The chain is built from TRBV6-5 and TRBJ1-2; 8 bases agree with TRBD1. The CDR3 spans 14 residues. Germline CDR1 reads MNHEY; CDR2 reads SVGAGI. Trimming took 0 bases from V and 8 from J; bases not matched to a gene: 5.

This clonotype was counted only a few times. This chain links TRBV10-3 with TRBJ1-6; TRBD1 agrees at 9 bases. The CDR3 spans 13 residues. V lost 11 bases, J lost 6 bases, and 5 bases stayed unmatched. Germline V CDR1 and CDR2: ENHRY, SYGVKD. DNA of the CDR3: TGTGCCGCCCGGGACAGGGCTAATTCACCCCTCCACTTT. Residues: CAARDRANSPLHF.

This clonotype was observed many times. The V and J genes are TRBV20-1 and TRBJ1-1; 11 bases line up with TRBD1. Germline lookup yields CDR1 DFQATT and CDR2 SNEGSKA (reference sequence). The CDR3 has 17 amino acids. The J segment lost 0 bases and the V segment lost 6 bases, leaving 12 bases of the junction unmatched. In DNA form, the CDR3 reads TGCAGTGCGCGGGACAGGGGGTTTCGGAAGTTGAACACTGAAGCTTTCTTT. It is translated as CSARDRGFRKLNTEAFF.

This clonotype was seen only a few times. The rearrangement links TRBV20-1 to TRBJ1-2; weak D call: TRBD1 (6 bases). Trimming pared 3 bases from V and 1 base from J, leaving 9 bases between. CDR3 length: 13 amino acids. The germline gives CDR1 DFQATT, CDR2 SNEGSKA (reference sequence). The CDR3 DNA reads as TGCAGTGCTAGGGACAGCCGTAACTATGGCTACACCTTC. It codes for CSARDSRNYGYTF.

This clonotype was observed many times. The rearrangement links TRBV11-2 to TRBJ1-1; D is ambiguous. The CDR3 totals 14 residues. V was trimmed by 1 base and J by 0 bases, leaving 6 bases between them. The germline gives CDR1 SGHAT, CDR2 FQNNGV. CDR3 DNA sequence: TGTGCCAGCAGCTTAGCCCATTTGAACACTGAAGCTTTCTTT. Its translation is CASSLAHLNTEAFF.

The chain combines TRBV4-2 with TRBJ2-1; 12 bases map to TRBD2. Looked up from germline, CDR1 is LGHNA and CDR2 is YNFKEQ. The V and J ends lost 0 bases and 8 bases, in that order; junction bases with no gene match: 11. The CDR3 spans 18 residues. CDR3: CASSQDPLAGGGHDEQFF. For the CDR3, the DNA is TGTGCCAGCAGCCAAGATCCCCTAGCGGGAGGGGGGCATGATGAGCAGTTCTTC.

This clonotype was recorded a few times. The chain combines TRBV2 with TRBJ2-7; no definite D call. This CDR3 has 16 residues. Germline assignment: CDR1 SNHLY and CDR2 FYNNEI. V lost 6 bases and J lost 4, with 22 bases in between. The CDR3 nucleotides are TGTGCCAGCAGGGAAATAGCCTGGGAAGGGCGGTACGAGCAGTACTTC. Amino acid sequence: CASREIAWEGRYEQYF.

The chain links TRBV20-1 to TRBJ2-1; TRBD2 matches 12 bases. V trimming: 6 bases; J trimming: 9 bases; junction bases outside the gene matches: 9. Germline V gene lookup returns CDR1 DFQATT and CDR2 SNEGSKA (reference sequence). This CDR3 contains 14 residues. CDR3 DNA sequence: TGCAGTGCCGAGCGGCTAGCGGGAGGGAGTGAGCAGTTCTTC. Protein sequence: CSAERLAGGSEQFF.

The sample holds many counts of this clonotype. The rearrangement joins TRBV24-1 to TRBJ2-1, with 8 bases aligning to TRBD2. Germline values: CDR1 KGHDR, CDR2 SFDVKD. The CDR3 has 15 amino acids. The junction had 3 bases not matched to a gene; V was cut back by 1 base and J by 5 bases. CDR3 residues: CATSDFTSGHNEQFF. The DNA of the CDR3 is TGTGCCACCAGTGATTTCACTAGCGGACACAATGAGCAGTTCTTC.